The 12 T cell receptor beta chains listed next were all sequenced from one sample in a study of siplizumab effects on memory and regulatory T cells. Here immunoSEQ multiplex PCR was the method, and the copy in TCRdb shows in-frame clones only, minus some. In the table there are some 99,000 clones, about 91% of which are singletons. The sample consisted of Tregs sorted from blood. Source of these receptors: a human donor in good health.

V and J are TRBV25-1 and TRBJ1-1, with unresolved D. V was pared by 7 bases and J by 7 bases, with 13 bases between. This CDR3 region has 12 residues. From germline, CDR1 is MGHDK and CDR2 SYGVNS. CDR3 sequence reads: CASKVGWGEAFF. CDR3 bases: TGTGCCAGCAAGGTAGGGTGGGGTGAAGCTTTCTTT.

V and J are TRBV2 and TRBJ2-6; possibly TRBD1 for D (6 bases). The CDR3 is 15 amino acids. Germline CDR1 SNHLY, CDR2 FYNNEI. Trimming pared 7 bases from V and 4 bases from J, leaving 14 bases between. The CDR3 coding sequence is TGTGCCAGCACCCACAGGGCTTCCGGGGCCAACGTCCTGACTTTC. Residues: CASTHRASGANVLTF.

The rearrangement links TRBV10-3 to TRBJ2-1; TRBD1 matches at 8 bases. Germline loops: CDR1 ENHRY, CDR2 SYGVKD. The length of the CDR3 is 14 residues. J was trimmed by 8 bases and V by 5 bases; bases with no gene match: 8. The CDR3 DNA reads TGTGCCATCAGTAGACAGGGGCAGGTCGATGAGCAGTTCTTC. This translates into CAISRQGQVDEQFF.

CDR3 amino acids: CAISREAGTDTQYF. DNA of the CDR3: TGTGCCATCAGTCGGGAGGCCGGCACAGATACGCAGTATTTT. This sequence joins TRBV10-3 and TRBJ2-3; 7 bases are shared with TRBD2. The CDR3 consists of 14 residues. CDR1 is ENHRY and CDR2 is SYGVKD in the germline V gene. Trimming at V came to 5 bases and at J to 1 base, leaving 3 bases not matched to a gene.

The J gene is TRBJ1-2, the V gene TRBV5-1; 7 nucleotides match TRBD1. The germline V gene encodes CDR1 SGHRS and CDR2 YFSETQ. The ends lost 2 bases at V and 1 base at J; junction bases unmatched: 8. The CDR3 length is 16 residues. The CDR3 nucleotides are TGCGCCAGCAGCTTTCGGACAGGCAGGATTAACTATGGCTACACCTTC. Residues: CASSFRTGRINYGYTF.

The J gene is TRBJ1-1, the V gene TRBV2, with D perhaps matching TRBD1 (5 bases). The CDR3 covers 15 residues. Germline CDR1 SNHLY, CDR2 FYNNEI. Deletions cut 6 bases from V and 0 bases from J, with 14 bases between. The CDR3 DNA follows: TGTGCCAGCAGGCAAAACGACAGATTGAACACTGAAGCTTTCTTT. This gives the protein CASRQNDRLNTEAFF.

This clone was found once. This chain connects TRBV6-5 to TRBJ2-7, with 10 bases identical to TRBD1. Germline V gives CDR1 MNHEY, CDR2 SVGAGI. V lost 7 bases to trimming and J lost 0 bases; unmatched junction nucleotides: 6. This CDR3 region has 15 residues. The chain's CDR3 is CASTHWTGGSYEQYF. CDR3 in DNA: TGTGCCAGCACCCATTGGACAGGGGGCTCCTACGAGCAGTACTTC.

V usage is TRBV5-1 and J usage is TRBJ1-1; 9 bases are shared with TRBD1. This CDR3 region has 18 residues. In germline, CDR1 is SGHRS, CDR2 YFSETQ. V gave up 4 bases and J gave up 6 bases; unmatched junction bases: 19. The CDR3 DNA follows: TGCGCCAGCAGCGTCGCACAAATGGGACAGGGCGGGGGAGCTGAAGCTTTCTTT. It encodes CASSVAQMGQGGGAEAFF.

The J gene is TRBJ2-1, the V gene TRBV5-6; perhaps TRBD1 as D (6 bases). V was pared by 3 bases and J by 3 bases, with 16 bases between. The germline gives CDR1 SGHDT, CDR2 YYEEEE. The CDR3 runs to 16 residues. CDR3 residues: CASSSTQGLDYNEQFF. For the CDR3, the DNA is TGTGCCAGCAGCTCCACACAGGGCCTAGACTACAATGAGCAGTTCTTC.

The chain combines TRBV6-1 with TRBJ2-2; 11 bases are shared with TRBD2. This CDR3 has 16 amino acids. The trim removed 4 bases at V and 6 bases at J, leaving 7 bases unmatched. The V gene's germline CDR1 is MNHNS and CDR2 SASEGT. The CDR3 DNA reads as TGTGCCAGCAGTGGCTTATTAGCGGGAGGGCCCGGGGAGCTGTTTTTT. It is translated as CASSGLLAGGPGELFF.

The genes are TRBV18 and TRBJ2-7; tentative D call: TRBD1 (6 bases). The CDR3 is 15 residues long. V lost 6 bases and J 2 bases, leaving 17 bases between the germline ends. Per the germline V gene, CDR1 is KGHSH and CDR2 is LQKENI. CDR3 in amino acids: CASSLSSAGAYEQYF. DNA for the CDR3: TGTGCCAGCTCCTTGAGCTCCGCAGGGGCCTACGAGCAGTACTTC.

The chain recombines TRBV28 with TRBJ2-7; D gene uncertain. Trimming shortened V by 2 bases and J by 4 bases, and 12 bases separated the two germline ends. CDR3 size: 14 residues. Germline CDR1 is MDHEN and CDR2 is SYDVKM. This chain's CDR3 is CASSLSGNSYEQYF. The CDR3 DNA is TGTGCCAGCAGTTTAAGTGGGAATTCGTACGAGCAGTACTTC.